The clone carrying this T cell receptor (beta chain) was seen only once. The data stem from a study of OX40 agonist ivuxolimab in advanced cancers. The data were produced by immunoSEQ multiplex PCR, yet TCRdb's version contains in-frame clones alone and is incomplete. The sample has tens of thousands of clones, around 89% seen once. Germline assignment: CDR1 SSHAT and CDR2 FNYEAQ (reference sequence). Trimming took 3 bases from V and 5 from J, leaving 10 bases between them. The CDR3 consists of 14 residues. The chain is built from TRBV7-7 and TRBJ2-2; possible D gene TRBD1, 6 bases. The clonotype comes from an adult with an advanced solid tumor such as melanoma, head and neck, liver or kidney cancer. The material sequenced was CD4+ or CD8+ T cells sorted from blood, taken in a trial of the OX40 agonist ivuxolimab. CDR3 sequence (DNA): TGTGCCAGCAGCTTCGAACAGGGAACCGGGGAGCTGTTTTTT. Its translation: CASSFEQGTGELFF.